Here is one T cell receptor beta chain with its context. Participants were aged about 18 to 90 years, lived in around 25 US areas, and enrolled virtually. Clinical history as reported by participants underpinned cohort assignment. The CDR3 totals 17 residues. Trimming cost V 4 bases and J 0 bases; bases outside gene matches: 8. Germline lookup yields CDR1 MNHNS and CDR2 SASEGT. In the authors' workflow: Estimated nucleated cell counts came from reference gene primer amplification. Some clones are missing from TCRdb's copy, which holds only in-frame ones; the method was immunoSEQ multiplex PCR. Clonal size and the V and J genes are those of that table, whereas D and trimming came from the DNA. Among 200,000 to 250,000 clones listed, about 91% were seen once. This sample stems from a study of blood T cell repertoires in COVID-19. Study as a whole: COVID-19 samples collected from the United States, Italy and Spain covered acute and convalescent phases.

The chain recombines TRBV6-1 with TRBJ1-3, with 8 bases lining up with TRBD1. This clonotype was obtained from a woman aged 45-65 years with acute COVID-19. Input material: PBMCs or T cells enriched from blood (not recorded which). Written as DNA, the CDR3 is TGTGCCAGCAGTGGGGACAGGCGCCGCAGCTCTGGAAACACCATATATTTT. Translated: CASSGDRRRSSGNTIYF.